Below are 5 T cell receptor beta chains sequenced from a single sample in a study of T cell repertoires in cytomegalovirus infection. Their cognate antigens are unknown. TCRdb re-analysed the reads in MiXCR, keeping a single row per CDR3 protein. The table lists roughly 920,000 distinct CDR3 sequences, around 32% of them singletons, with roughly 13% in the top ten. The sample was cultured CD8+ T cells from PBMCs, taken from culture after CMV antigen stimulation. These receptors came from a human donor in good health (CMV status not recorded). Some clones in this sample may be carry-over from other donors' samples.

This clonotype came up a few times. The chain carries TRBV7-9 and TRBJ1-5, with D unclear. The CDR3 runs 12 residues. With 1 base removed from V and 10 bases from J, the gap between germline ends came to 8 bases. Germline CDR1 is SEHNR and CDR2 is FQNEAQ (reference sequence). The CDR3 nucleotides read TGTGCCAGCAGCTTAGGGGTGTTTCCCCAGCATTTT. This codes for CASSLGVFPQHF.

This clonotype has a handful of counts. The chain employs TRBV27 and TRBJ1-2, with D perhaps matching TRBD1 (6 bases). V was clipped by 6 bases and J by 0 bases, with 14 bases between them. CDR1 and CDR2 (germline): MNHEY, SMNVEV (reference sequence). The CDR3 is made up of 15 amino acids. The CDR3 sequence is CASSQGTAANYGYTF. The CDR3 DNA follows: TGTGCCAGCAGCCAGGGGACCGCTGCTAACTATGGCTACACCTTC.

The V and J genes are TRBV6-1 and TRBJ2-3, with D uncertain. Germline V lookup: CDR1 MNHNS, CDR2 SASEGT. The V gene lost 8 bases and the J gene lost 8 bases, with 14 bases spanning the gap. The CDR3 contains 12 residues. The CDR3 bases are TGTGCCAGCGGCTCCGTTCTAAGTACGCAGTATTTT. It translates to CASGSVLSTQYF.

A few counts support this clonotype. The chain carries TRBV20-1 and TRBJ2-7; 7 bases align to TRBD2. In germline, CDR1 is DFQATT, CDR2 SNEGSKA (reference sequence). The CDR3 is 14 residues long. Unmatched junction bases numbered 5, after V lost 0 bases and J lost 3 bases. The DNA of the CDR3 is TGCAGTGCTAGAGATCGCGGGAGTCACTACGAGCAGTACGTC. Translating it yields CSARDRGSHYEQYV.

The chain employs TRBV6-6 and TRBJ1-4; maybe TRBD1 (6 bases). The CDR3 runs 16 residues. Trimming shortened V by 5 bases and J by 7 bases, and 20 bases separated the two germline ends. Germline CDR1 is MNHNY and CDR2 is SVGAGI (reference sequence). The CDR3 reads CASSKNQGQPSEKLFF. The CDR3 DNA sequence: TGTGCCAGCAGTAAGAATCAAGGACAGCCTAGTGAAAAACTGTTTTTT.